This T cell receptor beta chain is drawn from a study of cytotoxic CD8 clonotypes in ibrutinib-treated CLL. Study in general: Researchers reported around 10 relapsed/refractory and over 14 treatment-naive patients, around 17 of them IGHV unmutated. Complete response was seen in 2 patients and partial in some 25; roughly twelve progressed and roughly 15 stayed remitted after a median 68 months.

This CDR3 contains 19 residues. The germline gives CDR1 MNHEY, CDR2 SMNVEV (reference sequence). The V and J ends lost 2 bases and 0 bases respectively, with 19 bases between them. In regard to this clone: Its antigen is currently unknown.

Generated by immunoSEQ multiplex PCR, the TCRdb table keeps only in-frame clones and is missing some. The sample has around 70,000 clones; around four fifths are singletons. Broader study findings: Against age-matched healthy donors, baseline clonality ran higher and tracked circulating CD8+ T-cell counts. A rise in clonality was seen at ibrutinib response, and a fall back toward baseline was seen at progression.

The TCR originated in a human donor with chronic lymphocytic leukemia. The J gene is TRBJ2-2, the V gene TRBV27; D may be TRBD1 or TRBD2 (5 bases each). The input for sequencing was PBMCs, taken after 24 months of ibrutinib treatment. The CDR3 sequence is CASSLMGLRGSANTGELFF. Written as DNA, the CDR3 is TGTGCCAGCAGTTTAATGGGCCTCCGGGGCTCAGCGAACACCGGGGAGCTGTTTTTT.